This T cell receptor (beta chain) was recovered during a study of fetal regulatory T cell absence and autoimmunity. Study-level information: Exocrine pancreas autoimmunity occurred in IPEX patients lacking clinical diabetes.

Study-wide results and limits: Antigen-driven pancreatic autoimmunity before birth in IPEX was inferred from oligoclonal enrichment.

V shed 5 bases and J shed 4 bases, with 9 bases lying between them. Germline assignment: CDR1 SGHTS and CDR2 YDEGEE. This CDR3 spans 12 amino acids. A note on this clone: Antigen: not known.

The survey-level immunoSEQ assay was used. The protocol was immunoSEQ multiplex PCR, while the TCRdb copy is restricted to in-frame clones and leaves out a portion. This sample has around 100,000 clones, with about two thirds found just once. The chain uses TRBV5-8 and TRBJ1-2; D possibly corresponds to TRBD1 (6 bases). The sequenced sample was pancreas tissue. This receptor was obtained from a male donor with IPEX syndrome. The CDR3 here is CASSQTGYGYTF. The DNA of the CDR3 is TGTGCCAGCAGTCAGACAGGCTATGGCTACACCTTC. The full variable domain, its missing parts supplied by reference TRBV5-8 and TRBJ1-2, is EAGVTQSPTHLIKTRGQQATLRCSPISGHTSVYWYQQALGLGLQFLLWYDEGEERNRGNFPPRFSGRQFPNYSSELNVNALELEDSALYLCASSQTGYGYTFGSGTRLTVV.